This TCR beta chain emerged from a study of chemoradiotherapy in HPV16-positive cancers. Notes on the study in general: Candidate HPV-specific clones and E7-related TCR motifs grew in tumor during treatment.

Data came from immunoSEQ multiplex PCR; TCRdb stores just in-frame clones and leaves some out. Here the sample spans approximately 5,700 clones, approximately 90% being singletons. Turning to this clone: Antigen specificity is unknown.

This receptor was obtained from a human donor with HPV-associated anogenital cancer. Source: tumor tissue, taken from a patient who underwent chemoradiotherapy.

CDR3 sequence: CAISESMAGGFNEQFF. Written as DNA, the CDR3 is TGTGCCATCAGTGAGTCAATGGCAGGGGGCTTTAATGAGCAGTTCTTC. The chain joins TRBV10-3 to TRBJ2-1; 8 positions match TRBD1. The germline V gene encodes CDR1 ENHRY and CDR2 SYGVKD. This CDR3 region has 16 residues. V gave up 0 bases and J gave up 7 bases; unmatched junction bases: 8.